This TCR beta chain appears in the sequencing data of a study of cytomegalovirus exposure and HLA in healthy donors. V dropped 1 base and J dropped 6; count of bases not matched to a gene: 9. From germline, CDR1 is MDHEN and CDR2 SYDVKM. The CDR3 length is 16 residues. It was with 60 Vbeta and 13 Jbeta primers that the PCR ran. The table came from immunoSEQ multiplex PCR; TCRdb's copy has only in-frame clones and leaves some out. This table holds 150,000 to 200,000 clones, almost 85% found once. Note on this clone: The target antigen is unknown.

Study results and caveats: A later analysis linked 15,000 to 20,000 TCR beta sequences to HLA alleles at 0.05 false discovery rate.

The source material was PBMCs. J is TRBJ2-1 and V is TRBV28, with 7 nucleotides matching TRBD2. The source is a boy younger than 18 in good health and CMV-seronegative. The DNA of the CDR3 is TGTGCCAGCAGTTTATACGGGCAGGGAGGGACCAATGAGCAGTTCTTC. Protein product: CASSLYGQGGTNEQFF.